The rows below give T cell receptor beta chains drawn from one sample of a study of cytomegalovirus exposure and HLA in healthy donors. Assay: immunoSEQ multiplex PCR; the TCRdb copy retains only in-frame clones and omits some. Of 150,000 to 200,000 clones listed, 70% to 90% were seen once; the top ten hold around 1.8%. Sequencing was carried out using PBMCs. Source of these receptors: a woman under 30 in good health and CMV-seronegative. Each CDR3 is given with its conserved first and last residue. A D gene is named only where the DNA matches it firmly. Rows may omit the clone size; those that give it use once, few, many or a size class.

clone size: -
D gene: -
J gene: TRBJ2-7
CDR3 length: 13
V gene: TRBV7-9
CDR3 DNA: TGTGCCAGCAGCCCAGGTAATTCCTACGAGCAGTACTTC
CDR3 protein: CASSPGNSYEQYF

clone size: -
D gene: -
J gene: TRBJ1-1
CDR3 length: 12
V gene: TRBV28
CDR3 DNA: TGTGCCAGCATTCGAGGGAACACTGAAGCTTTCTTT
CDR3 protein: CASIRGNTEAFF

clone size: -
D gene: -
J gene: TRBJ2-3
CDR3 length: 11
V gene: TRBV14
CDR3 DNA: TGTGCCAGCAGCCTTCTAGATACGCAGTATTTT
CDR3 protein: CASSLLDTQYF

clone size: once
D gene: -
J gene: TRBJ1-5
CDR3 length: 16
V gene: TRBV28
CDR3 DNA: TGTGCCAGCAGTTTTAGCCAAAGTTATAGCAATCAGCCCCAGCATTTT
CDR3 protein: CASSFSQSYSNQPQHF

clone size: -
D gene: TRBD1
J gene: TRBJ1-1
CDR3 length: 15
V gene: TRBV4-2
CDR3 DNA: TGTGCCAGCAGCCCCCTGGGACAGGGAGACACTGAAGCTTTCTTT
CDR3 protein: CASSPLGQGDTEAFF

clone size: -
D gene: TRBD1
J gene: TRBJ1-2
CDR3 length: 12
V gene: TRBV19
CDR3 DNA: TGTGCCTCAGAACAGGGGGCCTATGGCTACACCTTC
CDR3 protein: CASEQGAYGYTF

clone size: -
D gene: -
J gene: TRBJ2-3
CDR3 length: 15
V gene: TRBV7-2
CDR3 DNA: TGTGCCAGCAGCCCAGGCGGCGGGGGCCTAGATACGCAGTATTTT
CDR3 protein: CASSPGGGGLDTQYF

clone size: -
D gene: -
J gene: TRBJ2-6
CDR3 length: 15
V gene: TRBV6-5
CDR3 DNA: TGTGCCAGCAGCATCAGGGTCTCTGGGGCCAACGTCCTGACTTTC
CDR3 protein: CASSIRVSGANVLTF

clone size: -
D gene: TRBD2
J gene: TRBJ2-2
CDR3 length: 16
V gene: TRBV30
CDR3 DNA: TGTGCCTGGACAGAAGCGGCGGGAGTGGGCACCGGGGAGCTGTTTTTT
CDR3 protein: CAWTEAAGVGTGELFF

clone size: -
D gene: -
J gene: TRBJ1-4
CDR3 length: 16
V gene: TRBV28
CDR3 DNA: TGTGCCAGCAGTTCCCCGGGGGGGGAAACTAATGAAAAACTGTTTTTT
CDR3 protein: CASSSPGGETNEKLFF

clone size: -
D gene: -
J gene: TRBJ1-1
CDR3 length: 12
V gene: TRBV5-6
CDR3 DNA: TGTGCCAGCAGCCCCAGGGTGGCTGAAGCTTTCTTT
CDR3 protein: CASSPRVAEAFF

clone size: -
D gene: TRBD1
J gene: TRBJ2-2
CDR3 length: 17
V gene: TRBV2
CDR3 DNA: TGTGCCAGCAGTCATATAAGGGACAGGGTAAACACCGGGGAGCTGTTTTTT
CDR3 protein: CASSHIRDRVNTGELFF

clone size: -
D gene: -
J gene: TRBJ1-2
CDR3 length: 14
V gene: TRBV6-5
CDR3 DNA: TGTGCCAGCAGTTACTCATCGGGGGGCCATGGCTACACCTTC
CDR3 protein: CASSYSSGGHGYTF

clone size: -
D gene: -
J gene: TRBJ2-3
CDR3 length: 18
V gene: TRBV7-2
CDR3 DNA: TGTGCCAGCAGCCTACAATGGGACTCCACTGGAGGCACAGATACGCAGTATTTT
CDR3 protein: CASSLQWDSTGGTDTQYF

clone size: -
D gene: -
J gene: TRBJ2-2
CDR3 length: 14
V gene: TRBV29-1
CDR3 DNA: TGCAGCGTTAGTTGGGTCCCGGGGACCGGGGAGCTGTTTTTT
CDR3 protein: CSVSWVPGTGELFF

clone size: -
D gene: -
J gene: TRBJ1-6
CDR3 length: 16
V gene: TRBV6-1
CDR3 DNA: TGTGCCAGCAGTGCCCGCGTAGAGGTCTATAATTCACCCCTCCACTTT
CDR3 protein: CASSARVEVYNSPLHF

clone size: -
D gene: -
J gene: TRBJ2-3
CDR3 length: 13
V gene: TRBV6-1
CDR3 DNA: TGTGCCAGCAGTGTCAAGGGAGTAGATACGCAGTATTTT
CDR3 protein: CASSVKGVDTQYF

clone size: -
D gene: TRBD1
J gene: TRBJ1-6
CDR3 length: 16
V gene: TRBV27
CDR3 DNA: TGTGCCAGCAGTTTTGCAGGGGGCTCCTATAATTCACCCCTCCACTTT
CDR3 protein: CASSFAGGSYNSPLHF

clone size: -
D gene: TRBD1
J gene: TRBJ1-2
CDR3 length: 13
V gene: TRBV28
CDR3 DNA: TGTGCCAGCAGTCGGGACAGAAGCTATGGCTACACCTTC
CDR3 protein: CASSRDRSYGYTF

clone size: few
D gene: TRBD2
J gene: TRBJ2-7
CDR3 length: 15
V gene: TRBV6-5
CDR3 DNA: TGTGCCAGCATCCAGAGCGGGGGGGATCGAGGGGAGCAGTACTTC
CDR3 protein: CASIQSGGDRGEQYF

clone size: -
D gene: TRBD2
J gene: TRBJ2-3
CDR3 length: 16
V gene: TRBV5-1
CDR3 DNA: TGCGCCAGCAGCCTGACTGAGCGGGGGGGCGGAGATACGCAGTATTTT
CDR3 protein: CASSLTERGGGDTQYF

clone size: few
D gene: TRBD1
J gene: TRBJ2-7
CDR3 length: 13
V gene: TRBV2
CDR3 DNA: TGTGCCAGTGCCTACAGGGGTATGGACGAGCAGTACTTC
CDR3 protein: CASAYRGMDEQYF

clone size: few
D gene: TRBD2
J gene: TRBJ2-3
CDR3 length: 15
V gene: TRBV6-5
CDR3 DNA: TGTGCCAGCAGCCTCACTAGCGGGGAAGGGGATACGCAGTATTTT
CDR3 protein: CASSLTSGEGDTQYF

clone size: -
D gene: -
J gene: TRBJ1-5
CDR3 length: 15
V gene: TRBV19
CDR3 DNA: TGTGCCAGTAGTATGACAGGTCGTAGCAATCAGCCCCAGCATTTT
CDR3 protein: CASSMTGRSNQPQHF

clone size: few
D gene: TRBD1
J gene: TRBJ2-3
CDR3 length: 15
V gene: TRBV5-1
CDR3 DNA: TGCGCCAGCAGCTTTGGACAGGGGGTCGCAGATACGCAGTATTTT
CDR3 protein: CASSFGQGVADTQYF

clone size: -
D gene: TRBD1
J gene: TRBJ2-7
CDR3 length: 13
V gene: TRBV7-6
CDR3 DNA: TGTGCCAGCAGCCCCCTCGGGACAGAGCTTATGGGCTTC
CDR3 protein: CASSPLGTELMGF

clone size: -
D gene: TRBD2
J gene: TRBJ2-7
CDR3 length: 17
V gene: TRBV5-1
CDR3 DNA: TGCGCCAGCAGCTTGACTAGCGGGAGCGATTGGGCCTACGAGCAGTACTTC
CDR3 protein: CASSLTSGSDWAYEQYF

clone size: -
D gene: TRBD1
J gene: TRBJ2-7
CDR3 length: 15
V gene: TRBV28
CDR3 DNA: TGTGCCAGCAGTTCCCCGGGACAGGGATCCTACGAGCAGTACTTC
CDR3 protein: CASSSPGQGSYEQYF

clone size: -
D gene: TRBD2
J gene: TRBJ2-7
CDR3 length: 16
V gene: TRBV2
CDR3 DNA: TGTGCCAGCAGTGAAGGACTAGCGGGGGCCTCCTACGAGCAGTACTTC
CDR3 protein: CASSEGLAGASYEQYF

clone size: -
D gene: -
J gene: TRBJ2-1
CDR3 length: 14
V gene: TRBV11-3
CDR3 DNA: TGTGCCAGCAGCTTAGGGGTGCTGGAGGGTGACCAGTTCTTC
CDR3 protein: CASSLGVLEGDQFF

clone size: -
D gene: -
J gene: TRBJ1-1
CDR3 length: 14
V gene: TRBV30
CDR3 DNA: TGTGCCTGGGAAACCGGGATCTCGAACACTGAAGCTTTCTTT
CDR3 protein: CAWETGISNTEAFF

clone size: -
D gene: -
J gene: TRBJ2-7
CDR3 length: 13
V gene: TRBV7-9
CDR3 DNA: TGTGCCAGCAGCTTCGGGTCCCTCTACGAGCAGTACTTC
CDR3 protein: CASSFGSLYEQYF

clone size: -
D gene: -
J gene: TRBJ2-3
CDR3 length: 16
V gene: TRBV5-1
CDR3 DNA: TGCGCCAGCAGCTTGGCCGCCTCGGGGGAGGCAGATACGCAGTATTTT
CDR3 protein: CASSLAASGEADTQYF

clone size: -
D gene: TRBD1
J gene: TRBJ1-6
CDR3 length: 14
V gene: TRBV5-1
CDR3 DNA: TGCGCCAGCAGCAAACCGGGACAGAATTCACCCCTCCACTTT
CDR3 protein: CASSKPGQNSPLHF

clone size: -
D gene: TRBD2
J gene: TRBJ2-5
CDR3 length: 18
V gene: TRBV7-2
CDR3 DNA: TGTGCCAGCAGCTTAGATTGGGGAGCGGGGGGGGGCCAAGAGACCCAGTACTTC
CDR3 protein: CASSLDWGAGGGQETQYF

clone size: -
D gene: -
J gene: TRBJ1-2
CDR3 length: 15
V gene: TRBV10-3
CDR3 DNA: TGTGCCATCAGTGAGCGTGCAGGGCTTAACTATGGCTACACCTTC
CDR3 protein: CAISERAGLNYGYTF

clone size: -
D gene: -
J gene: TRBJ2-5
CDR3 length: 16
V gene: TRBV28
CDR3 DNA: TGTGCCAGCAGTCTCGGAAGGGGCCCTAAACAAGAGACCCAGTACTTC
CDR3 protein: CASSLGRGPKQETQYF

clone size: -
D gene: TRBD1
J gene: TRBJ1-1
CDR3 length: 18
V gene: TRBV11-1
CDR3 DNA: TGTGCCAGCAGCTTAAGTTTCTCGGGACAGGGCCCAAACACTGAAGCTTTCTTT
CDR3 protein: CASSLSFSGQGPNTEAFF

clone size: -
D gene: -
J gene: TRBJ1-3
CDR3 length: 15
V gene: TRBV11-2
CDR3 DNA: TGTGCCAGCAGCTTAGACCGGACACCTGGAAACACCATATATTTT
CDR3 protein: CASSLDRTPGNTIYF

clone size: -
D gene: -
J gene: TRBJ2-3
CDR3 length: 12
V gene: TRBV19
CDR3 DNA: TGTGCCAGTAGTACCTTCACAGATACGCAGTATTTT
CDR3 protein: CASSTFTDTQYF

clone size: -
D gene: -
J gene: TRBJ1-2
CDR3 length: 15
V gene: TRBV19
CDR3 DNA: TGTGCCAGTAGAATCGCTGGCAGGGCGTACTATGGCTACACCTTC
CDR3 protein: CASRIAGRAYYGYTF

clone size: -
D gene: -
J gene: TRBJ1-5
CDR3 length: 15
V gene: TRBV12-5
CDR3 DNA: TGTGCTAGTGGTTTGGTACTTAGGAGGGGAAAGCCCCAGCATTTT
CDR3 protein: CASGLVLRRGKPQHF

clone size: -
D gene: TRBD2
J gene: TRBJ2-5
CDR3 length: 14
V gene: TRBV27
CDR3 DNA: TGTGCCAGCAGTTTCGCGGGGGGAGGGGAGACCCAGTACTTC
CDR3 protein: CASSFAGGGETQYF

clone size: -
D gene: -
J gene: TRBJ2-7
CDR3 length: 15
V gene: TRBV27
CDR3 DNA: TGTGCCAGCAGGGGTAATGCGGGGTTCTCCTACGAGCAGTACTTC
CDR3 protein: CASRGNAGFSYEQYF

clone size: -
D gene: -
J gene: TRBJ2-1
CDR3 length: 13
V gene: TRBV28
CDR3 DNA: TGTGCCAGCAGTTTATGGAGGTCCAATGAGCAGTTCTTC
CDR3 protein: CASSLWRSNEQFF

clone size: -
D gene: -
J gene: TRBJ1-2
CDR3 length: 12
V gene: TRBV4-2
CDR3 DNA: TGTGCCAGCAGCCAATCTCAGCGTGGCTACACCTTC
CDR3 protein: CASSQSQRGYTF

clone size: -
D gene: -
J gene: TRBJ2-1
CDR3 length: 12
V gene: TRBV11-2
CDR3 DNA: TGTGCCAGCAGCTTACTCAGCGTTGAGCAGTTCTTC
CDR3 protein: CASSLLSVEQFF

clone size: once
D gene: -
J gene: TRBJ1-1
CDR3 length: 15
V gene: TRBV5-1
CDR3 DNA: TGCGCCAGCAGCTTGAACGCGGGTTCGAACACTGAAGCTTTCTTT
CDR3 protein: CASSLNAGSNTEAFF

clone size: -
D gene: TRBD1
J gene: TRBJ2-1
CDR3 length: 15
V gene: TRBV10-1
CDR3 DNA: TGCGCCAGCAGTGAGACAGGGGTGAGGGCGAATGAGCAGTTCTTC
CDR3 protein: CASSETGVRANEQFF

clone size: -
D gene: -
J gene: TRBJ1-2
CDR3 length: 14
V gene: TRBV5-6
CDR3 DNA: TGTGCCAGCAGCTTGGACAGGAACGACTATGGCTACACCTTC
CDR3 protein: CASSLDRNDYGYTF